The 26 T cell receptor beta chains reported below all come from one sample, sequenced in a study of blood T cell repertoires in COVID-19. Some clones are missing from TCRdb's copy, which holds only in-frame ones; the method was immunoSEQ multiplex PCR. Found here are some 400,000 clones, around 87% of them singletons; the top ten hold roughly 2%. The sequenced sample was peripheral blood. The receptors originated from a woman in her fifties or sixties with COVID-19, enrolled during active disease.

This sequence joins TRBV5-1 and TRBJ1-3; no clear D gene. Trimming cost V 4 bases and J 0 bases, with 14 bases left between them. Germline assignment: CDR1 SGHRS and CDR2 YFSETQ. The CDR3 length is 16 residues. The CDR3 coding sequence is TGCGCCAGCAGCGTCCCGGACGGGAGCTCTGGAAACACCATATATTTT. Translated: CASSVPDGSSGNTIYF.

The chain carries TRBV25-1 and TRBJ1-1; D may be TRBD1 (5 bases). Germline CDR1 and CDR2: MGHDK and SYGVNS. There are 14 residues in the CDR3. Between the trimmed V and J ends, which lost 4 bases and 5 bases, there was a span of 14 bases. The CDR3 nucleotides read TGTGCCAGCAGTGGGGCGGGGTCAGGGACTGAAGCTTTCTTT. It encodes CASSGAGSGTEAFF.

Comments on this clone: The sample holds other DNA sequences that translate to the same CDR3. The J gene is TRBJ1-5, the V gene TRBV6-6; the D gene is possibly TRBD1 (5 bases). Looked up from germline, CDR1 is MNHNY and CDR2 is SVGAGI (reference sequence). Trimming removed 6 bases at V and 7 bases at J, with 13 bases between. The CDR3 totals 13 residues. CDR3 DNA: TGTGCCAGCAGGGATAGGGGCGGACAGCCCCAGCATTTT. This encodes CASRDRGGQPQHF.

Notes on this clone: Distinct nucleotide sequences in the sample also encode this CDR3. The chain employs TRBV5-1 and TRBJ1-1; TRBD1 aligns across 8 bases. The V segment lost 4 bases and the J segment 2 bases; nucleotides outside the gene matches: 7. This CDR3 is built from 15 residues. CDR1 and CDR2 from the germline V gene are SGHRS and YFSETQ. CDR3 DNA sequence: TGCGCCAGCAGCGCGGGGACAGGAGGAAACACTGAAGCTTTCTTT. This translates into CASSAGTGGNTEAFF.

The V gene is TRBV2, the J gene TRBJ1-2; 9 nucleotides agree with TRBD1. V was clipped by 7 bases and J by 3 bases; unmatched bases: 9. The CDR3 is made up of 15 amino acids. Germline CDR1 is SNHLY and CDR2 is FYNNEI. CDR3 region: CASTGQGRGDYGYTF. The CDR3 nucleotides are TGTGCCAGCACAGGACAGGGGCGGGGTGACTATGGCTACACCTTC.

CDR3 bases: TGTGCCAGCAGCTTAGGAGGGGACAGGGGCACTGAAGCTTTCTTT. Encoded protein: CASSLGGDRGTEAFF. The chain links TRBV7-8 to TRBJ1-1; 10 nucleotides line up with TRBD1. The V and J ends lost 1 base and 4 bases, in that order; junction bases with no gene match: 3. The CDR3 is 15 amino acids. Looked up from germline, CDR1 is SGHVS and CDR2 is FQNEAQ.

CDR3 in DNA: TGTGCCAGCAGCCTTCGGGACAGAGATACGCAGTATTTT. Protein product: CASSLRDRDTQYF. The chain uses TRBV5-4 and TRBJ2-3; 7 nucleotides match TRBD1. The CDR3 contains 13 residues. CDR1 SGHNT and CDR2 YYREEE come from the germline V gene (reference sequence). The V and J ends lost 4 bases and 5 bases, in that order; junction bases with no gene match: 4.

The count of this clone is one. Other DNA sequences in the sample encode the same CDR3. The chain's CDR3 is CASSLNRGPYEQYF. In DNA form, the CDR3 reads TGTGCCAGCAGCCTCAACAGGGGACCCTACGAGCAGTACTTC. The chain carries TRBV7-3 and TRBJ2-7; 7 bases are shared with TRBD1. Losses at the gene ends were 5 bases for V and 2 bases for J; bases not matched to a gene: 6. Germline V lookup: CDR1 SGHTA, CDR2 FQGTGA. The CDR3 is made up of 14 amino acids.

This chain joins TRBV5-1 and TRBJ2-2, with TRBD2 matching 7 bases. Trimming took 4 bases from V and 6 from J; bases not matched to a gene: 6. CDR1 is SGHRS and CDR2 is YFSETQ in the germline V gene. The CDR3 is 14 amino acids. The CDR3 DNA reads TGCGCCAGCAGCCCGATGACTAGCTCCGGGGAGCTGTTTTTT. As protein: CASSPMTSSGELFF. The full variable domain, with the rest looked up from reference TRBV5-1 and TRBJ2-2, is KAGVTQTPRYLIKTRGQQVTLSCSPISGHRSVSWYQQTPGQGLQFLFEYFSETQRNKGNFPGRFSGRQFSNSRSEMNVSTLELGDSALYLCASSPMTSSGELFFGEGSRLTVL.

The chain employs TRBV15 and TRBJ1-2; D gene ambiguous. V was clipped by 0 bases and J by 8 bases, with 10 bases between them. Germline V lookup: CDR1 LNHNV, CDR2 YYDKDF (reference sequence). The CDR3 is made up of 13 amino acids. The CDR3 is CATSRDRERGYTF. Here the CDR3 DNA reads TGTGCCACCAGCAGAGATCGAGAACGGGGCTACACCTTC.

The chain is built from TRBV5-1 and TRBJ2-4, with 12 bases fitting TRBD1. The V gene's germline CDR1 is SGHRS and CDR2 YFSETQ. CDR3 size: 15 residues. Trimming took 3 bases from V and 7 from J; bases not matched to a gene: 5. The CDR3 sequence: CASSSPGQGANIQYF. The CDR3 DNA reads TGCGCCAGCAGCTCTCCGGGACAGGGGGCCAACATTCAGTACTTC.

This clone is a singleton in its sample. The V gene is TRBV9, the J gene TRBJ1-4; possible D gene TRBD1, 5 bases. The length of the CDR3 is 17 residues. CDR1 and CDR2 (germline): SGDLS, YYNGEE. The ends were cut back, 4 bases at V and 7 bases at J, with 23 bases in the middle. Here the CDR3 reads CASSTDPQSKGIEKLFF. In nucleotides, the CDR3 is TGTGCCAGCAGCACAGACCCCCAATCCAAGGGGATTGAAAAACTGTTTTTT.

In this sample, this clone turned up a few times. V usage is TRBV7-8 and J usage is TRBJ2-7; TRBD1 agrees at 7 bases. Per the germline V gene, CDR1 is SGHVS and CDR2 is FQNEAQ. V trimming: 5 bases; J trimming: 2 bases; junction bases outside the gene matches: 6. The CDR3 length is 14 residues. DNA for the CDR3: TGTGCCAGCAGCCCGGGACAGCAAACCTACGAGCAGTACTTC. Amino acids: CASSPGQQTYEQYF.

This clone was counted a single time. V usage is TRBV13 and J usage is TRBJ1-5; TRBD1 matches at 7 bases. CDR3 length: 15 residues. V lost 5 bases to trimming and J lost 7 bases; unmatched junction nucleotides: 11. Germline values: CDR1 PRHDT, CDR2 FYEKMQ (reference sequence). This CDR3 reads CASSPGGQGTQPQHF. The CDR3 coding sequence is TGTGCCAGCAGCCCAGGGGGGCAGGGAACGCAGCCCCAGCATTTT.

The chain links TRBV27 to TRBJ2-7; 8 bases fit TRBD1. Germline CDR1 and CDR2: MNHEY and SMNVEV (reference sequence). V lost 4 bases and J lost 5; bases outside the gene matches: 10. The CDR3 runs to 15 residues. CDR3 in amino acids: CASSSIYQGAHEQYF. In nucleotides, the CDR3 is TGTGCCAGCAGTTCCATCTACCAGGGGGCCCACGAGCAGTACTTC.

The genes are TRBV5-1 and TRBJ2-7; 11 bases align to TRBD1. The V and J ends lost 3 bases and 4 bases, in that order; junction bases with no gene match: 9. CDR3 length: 16 amino acids. The germline V gene encodes CDR1 SGHRS and CDR2 YFSETQ. The CDR3 is CASSWTDRGRGYEQYF. The CDR3 coding sequence is TGCGCCAGCAGCTGGACGGACAGGGGGCGAGGATACGAGCAGTACTTC.

This clone was seen a handful of times. This rearrangement joins TRBV7-3 to TRBJ1-2; 8 bases match TRBD1. The CDR3 is made up of 16 amino acids. V was pared by 1 base and J by 6 bases, with 10 bases of the junction left unmatched. Germline V gives CDR1 SGHTA, CDR2 FQGTGA. Here the CDR3 DNA reads TGTGCCAGCAGCTTAATGGGCGGGACAGGATCCGATGGCTACACCTTC. Its translation: CASSLMGGTGSDGYTF.

The chain recombines TRBV14 with TRBJ1-2; D gene unclear. The CDR3 loop spans 13 amino acids. CDR1 is SGHDN and CDR2 is FVKESK in the germline V gene. Trimming stripped 1 base from V and 2 bases from J, with 5 bases between. Written as DNA, the CDR3 is TGTGCCAGCAGCCAAGGAGGGAACTATGGCTACACCTTC. Translation gives CASSQGGNYGYTF. The variable domain in full, completed from reference TRBV14 and TRBJ1-2, reads EAGVTQFPSHSVIEKGQTVTLRCDPISGHDNLYWYRRVMGKEIKFLLHFVKESKQDESGMPNNRFLAERTGGTYSTLKVQPAELEDSGVYFCASSQGGNYGYTFGSGTRLTVV.

This sequence joins TRBV5-1 and TRBJ2-3, with D tentatively TRBD2 (5 bases). Trimming pared 4 bases from V and 2 bases from J, leaving 8 bases between. CDR1 and CDR2 from the germline V gene are SGHRS and YFSETQ. The CDR3 length is 13 residues. The CDR3 region is CASSRENTDTQYF. Here the CDR3 DNA reads TGCGCCAGCAGCCGGGAAAACACAGATACGCAGTATTTT.

This clone was recorded once. The V and J genes are TRBV27 and TRBJ2-1; TRBD1 aligns across 11 bases. Unmatched junction bases numbered 8, after V lost 8 bases and J lost 8 bases. This CDR3 contains 14 residues. Germline V CDR1 and CDR2: MNHEY, SMNVEV (reference sequence). DNA for the CDR3: TGTGCCAGCTTCCGGACAGGGGGCAACGATGAGCAGTTCTTC. Protein sequence: CASFRTGGNDEQFF.

The chain has TRBV28 and TRBJ2-5, with 8 bases that match TRBD1. The CDR3 contains 13 residues. Germline V gene sequence: CDR1 MDHEN, CDR2 SYDVKM. The ends lost 5 bases at V and 5 bases at J; junction bases unmatched: 4. The CDR3 sequence is CASSPWDRETQYF. The CDR3 nucleotides are TGTGCCAGCAGTCCCTGGGACAGGGAGACCCAGTACTTC.

This chain uses TRBV19 with TRBJ2-7; TRBD1 matches at 7 bases. V trimming: 4 bases; J trimming: 0 bases; junction bases outside the gene matches: 6. Germline values: CDR1 LNHDA, CDR2 SQIVND (reference sequence). This CDR3 comprises 15 residues. The CDR3 spells CASSRSGQNSYEQYF. In DNA form, the CDR3 reads TGTGCCAGTAGTAGGTCGGGACAGAACTCCTACGAGCAGTACTTC.

This rearrangement joins TRBV2 to TRBJ2-3; D is unclear. The CDR3 loop spans 11 amino acids. Between the trimmed V and J ends, which lost 8 bases and 5 bases, there was a span of 8 bases. CDR1 and CDR2 (germline): SNHLY, FYNNEI. As DNA, the CDR3 is TGTGCCAGCGGGCGCAGAGATACGCAGTATTTT. Its translation: CASGRRDTQYF. The whole variable domain, remainder taken from reference TRBV2 and TRBJ2-3, is EPEVTQTPSHQVTQMGQEVILRCVPISNHLYFYWYRQILGQKVEFLVSFYNNEISEKSEIFDDQFSVERPDGSNFTLKIRSTKLEDSAMYFCASGRRDTQYFGPGTRLTVL.

CDR3 nucleotides: TGCGCCAGCAGCCAATCCGGGAGCTCTGGAAACACCATATATTTT. Its translation is CASSQSGSSGNTIYF. The V gene is TRBV5-1, the J gene TRBJ1-3; no clear D gene. CDR1 is SGHRS, CDR2 YFSETQ, per germline. The CDR3 contains 15 residues. V gave up 4 bases and J gave up 0 bases, with 11 bases separating them.

The chain combines TRBV27 with TRBJ2-3; TRBD2 agrees at 7 bases. CDR3 size: 17 residues. J gave up 2 bases and V 5 bases, and 13 bases lay outside the gene matches. Per germline, CDR1 MNHEY and CDR2 SMNVEV (reference sequence). The CDR3 region has the DNA TGTGCCAGCAGTACCACCATCCTGGGGACTAACACAGATACGCAGTATTTT. Amino acids: CASSTTILGTNTDTQYF.

This chain links TRBV20-1 with TRBJ2-7; no clear D. This CDR3 region has 10 residues. Germline V lookup: CDR1 DFQATT, CDR2 SNEGSKA (reference sequence). V was trimmed by 5 bases and J by 5 bases, leaving 7 bases between them. The CDR3 reads CSAPVNEQYF. As DNA, the CDR3 is TGCAGTGCTCCGGTGAACGAGCAGTACTTC.